This note documents a single T cell receptor beta chain sequence. TCRdb's copy holds only in-frame clones and misses some; the assay was immunoSEQ multiplex PCR. The table includes about 21,000 clones, 80% to 95% detected once. This entry comes from a study of T cell changes during pregnancy in multiple sclerosis. Germline lookup yields CDR1 SNHLY and CDR2 FYNNEI. This CDR3 comprises 12 residues. The V and J ends lost 10 bases and 7 bases, in that order; junction bases with no gene match: 8. The sequence was obtained from a female donor with multiple sclerosis, enrolled in a pregnancy study. The V and J genes are TRBV2 and TRBJ2-7; 9 bases map to TRBD1. This specimen was CD4+ T cells from peripheral blood mononuclear cells, taken in the third trimester of pregnancy. The CDR3 DNA reads as TGTGCCACGGGACAGGGCGTTACGGAGCAGTACTTC. This sequence encodes CATGQGVTEQYF.